This T cell receptor (beta chain) was observed in a study of vaccination effects on CD4 cells after COVID-19. Study as a whole: ViraFEST assay sequencing came after antigen-specific CD4+ T cells were expanded with viral peptide pools.

This clone came up once. The antigen is not known. When less than 13 days of culture had elapsed, CD4+ T cells were isolated. None of the vaccinated had previously contracted SARS-CoV-2, and their nucleocapsid antibodies tested negative. Days 3 and 7 saw half the medium replaced with IL-2 medium. Repertoires were generated with immunoSEQ multiplex PCR, while TCRdb's copy carries only in-frame clones and drops some. The sample holds about 35,000 clones, approximately 71% seen once. Study-wide results and limits: After vaccination of healthy people, only 1 of 255 vaccine-induced clones cross-reacted with common cold coronaviruses.

Germline V gene data show CDR1 as MRHNA and CDR2 as SNTAGT. This CDR3 contains 13 residues. V was clipped by 8 bases and J by 0 bases, with 8 bases between them. This TCR was sampled from a human donor who received a COVID-19 vaccine. The J gene is TRBJ2-1, the V gene TRBV6-4; D unresolved. The sample consisted of CD4+ T cells from PBMCs cultured without peptide, taken before COVID-19 vaccination. The CDR3 coding sequence is TGTGCCAGCTTGCTTGGCTCCTACAATGAGCAGTTCTTC. This codes for CASLLGSYNEQFF.